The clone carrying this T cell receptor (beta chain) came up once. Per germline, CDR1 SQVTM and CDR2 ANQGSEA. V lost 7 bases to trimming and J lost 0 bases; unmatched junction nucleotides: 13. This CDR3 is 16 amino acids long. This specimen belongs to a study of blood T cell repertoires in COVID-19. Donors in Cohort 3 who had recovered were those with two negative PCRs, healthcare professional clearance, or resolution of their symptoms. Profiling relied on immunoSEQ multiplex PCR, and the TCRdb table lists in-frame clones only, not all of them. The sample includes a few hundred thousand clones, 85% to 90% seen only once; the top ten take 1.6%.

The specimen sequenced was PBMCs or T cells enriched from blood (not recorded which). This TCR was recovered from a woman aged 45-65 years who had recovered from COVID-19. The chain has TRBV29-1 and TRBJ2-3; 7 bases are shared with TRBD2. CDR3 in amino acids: CSAPITAGTSTDTQYF. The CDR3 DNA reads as TGCAGCGCGCCAATCACAGCGGGAACTAGCACAGATACGCAGTATTTT.